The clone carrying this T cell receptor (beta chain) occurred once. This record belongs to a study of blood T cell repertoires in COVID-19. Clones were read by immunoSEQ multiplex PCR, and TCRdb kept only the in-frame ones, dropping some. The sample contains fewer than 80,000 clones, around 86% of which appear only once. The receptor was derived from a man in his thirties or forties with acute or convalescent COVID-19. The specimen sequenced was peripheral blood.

CDR3: CASSQSEGGNEKLFF. In DNA form, the CDR3 reads TGTGCCAGCAGCCAAAGCGAGGGCGGTAATGAAAAACTGTTTTTT. The genes are TRBV7-6 and TRBJ1-4; the D is unclear. V shed 5 bases and J shed 4 bases, with 14 bases lying between them. The CDR3 length is 15 residues. CDR1 and CDR2 (germline): SGHVS, FNYEAQ.